The 19 T cell receptor beta chains below were found in one sample sequenced in a study of control samples from healthy donors and cancer patients. The table came from immunoSEQ multiplex PCR; TCRdb's copy has only in-frame clones and leaves some out. The table shows under 150,000 clones, with about 94% occurring only once. Sequencing input: blood. These TCRs come from a man aged 25 to 45 in good health.

This chain uses TRBV7-2 with TRBJ2-2, with 10 bases fitting TRBD2. Germline CDR1 SGHTA, CDR2 FQGNSA. The V segment lost 2 bases and the J segment 6 bases; nucleotides outside the gene matches: 6. CDR3 size: 16 residues. The CDR3 nucleotides read TGTGCCAGCAGCTTACTAGCGGGGGCCGGGGCCGGGGAGCTGTTTTTT. Its protein product is CASSLLAGAGAGELFF.

The count of this clone is one. This rearrangement joins TRBV5-1 to TRBJ2-1; D possibly corresponds to TRBD2 (6 bases). In germline, CDR1 is SGHRS, CDR2 YFSETQ. This CDR3 has 14 residues. V lost 3 bases to trimming and J lost 7 bases, with 14 bases between them. CDR3 loop: CASSWGTSTNEQFF. The CDR3 region has the DNA TGCGCCAGCAGCTGGGGGACTTCCACAAATGAGCAGTTCTTC.

There are a few counts of this clone. At one of its ends the junction is not consistent with the germline gene, which may arise from a read error. This chain joins TRBV6-2 or TRBV6-3 and TRBJ1-1; D possibly corresponds to TRBD1 (5 bases). Germline V gene sequence: CDR1 MNHEY, CDR2 SVGEGT. This CDR3 comprises 14 residues. The CDR3 bases are TGTGCCACCAGTCCCATGTGGGGGGACACTGAAGCTTTCTTT. This encodes CATSPMWGDTEAFF.

This sequence joins TRBV7-2 and TRBJ2-1, with 13 bases fitting TRBD2. Germline CDR1 reads SGHTA; CDR2 reads FQGNSA. The CDR3 covers 15 residues. V dropped 3 bases and J dropped 6; count of bases not matched to a gene: 2. CDR3 residues: CASSFTSGGANEQFF. In DNA, the CDR3 is TGTGCCAGCAGCTTCACTAGCGGGGGGGCCAATGAGCAGTTCTTC. Variable domain in full (rest from reference TRBV7-2 and TRBJ2-1): GAGVSQSPSNKVTEKGKDVELRCDPISGHTALYWYRQSLGQGLEFLIYFQGNSAPDKSGLPSDRFSAERTGGSVSTLTIQRTQQEDSAVYLCASSFTSGGANEQFFGPGTRLTVL.

The CDR3 nucleotides are TGTGCCAGCAGTTTAACAACACACACAGATACGCAGTATTTT. It is translated as CASSLTTHTDTQYF. The chain is built from TRBV27 and TRBJ2-3, with no clear D. Germline-derived CDR1 and CDR2 are MNHEY and SMNVEV (reference sequence). CDR3 length: 14 residues. Trimming left V 2 bases short and J 2 bases short, with 8 bases between.

This clone was detected only once. This chain joins TRBV25-1 and TRBJ1-3; D unclear. The CDR3 runs 15 residues. V lost 0 bases and J 2 bases, leaving 8 bases between the germline ends. The germline gives CDR1 MGHDK, CDR2 SYGVNS. CDR3 sequence reads: CASSEYETAGNTIYF. The CDR3 DNA reads as TGTGCCAGCAGTGAATATGAGACCGCTGGAAACACCATATATTTT.

The chain employs TRBV28 and TRBJ2-5, with 7 bases identical to TRBD2. The CDR3 runs to 14 residues. V lost 2 bases and J lost 1; bases outside the gene matches: 1. CDR1 is MDHEN and CDR2 is SYDVKM in the germline V gene. The CDR3 nucleotides are TGTGCCAGCAGTTTAGGCGGGGGCCAAGAGACCCAGTACTTC. Protein sequence: CASSLGGGQETQYF. Complete variable domain (other parts from reference TRBV28 and TRBJ2-5): DVKVTQSSRYLVKRTGEKVFLECVQDMDHENMFWYRQDPGLGLRLIYFSYDVKMKEKGDIPEGYSVSREKKERFSLILESASTNQTSMYLCASSLGGGQETQYFGPGTRLLVL.

The chain combines TRBV30 with TRBJ1-1; D remains ambiguous. The CDR3 runs 14 residues. The germline CDR1 and CDR2 sequences are GTSNPN and SVGIG (reference sequence). V was cut by 3 bases and J by 5 bases, with 16 bases left in between. CDR3 protein: CAWREWVRVTEAFF. Written as DNA, the CDR3 is TGTGCCTGGAGGGAATGGGTTAGAGTGACTGAAGCTTTCTTT.

The V and J genes are TRBV7-9 and TRBJ1-2, with D hard to call. This CDR3 spans 12 amino acids. V gave up 2 bases and J gave up 8 bases, with 9 bases separating them. Germline CDR1 reads SEHNR; CDR2 reads FQNEAQ (reference sequence). CDR3 residues: CASSLLGRGYTF. CDR3 sequence (DNA): TGTGCCAGCAGCTTATTGGGGAGAGGCTACACCTTC.

The chain employs TRBV6-1 and TRBJ1-4; 11 nucleotides match TRBD1. V lost 3 bases, J lost 7 bases, and 1 base stayed unmatched. Germline V gives CDR1 MNHNS, CDR2 SASEGT. This CDR3 comprises 14 residues. The CDR3 reads CASSEDRGREKLFF. The CDR3 DNA is TGTGCCAGCAGTGAGGACAGGGGGCGTGAAAAACTGTTTTTT.

The V call is TRBV13, the J call TRBJ2-7; no clear D gene. This CDR3 comprises 13 residues. Trimming stripped 0 bases from V and 0 bases from J, with 3 bases between. The germline V gene has CDR1 PRHDT and CDR2 FYEKMQ (reference sequence). CDR3 residues: CASSLGVSYEQYF. The CDR3 DNA reads as TGTGCCAGCAGCTTAGGGGTCTCCTACGAGCAGTACTTC.

The CDR3 DNA is TGCGCCAGCAGCCCCCCCAGGATTACTAATGAAAAACTGTTTTTT. Its protein product is CASSPPRITNEKLFF. The gene calls are TRBV4-1 and TRBJ1-4; the D is unclear. The CDR3 extends over 15 amino acids. Germline CDR1 and CDR2: MGHRA and YSYEKL. Deletions cut 4 bases from V and 2 bases from J, with 11 bases between.

The chain couples TRBV19 to TRBJ1-1; TRBD1 matches at 8 bases. Trimming at V came to 5 bases and at J to 2 bases, leaving 10 bases not matched to a gene. CDR1 and CDR2 from the germline V gene are LNHDA and SQIVND (reference sequence). The CDR3 runs to 16 residues. CDR3 residues: CASSPRTGLGNTEAFF. In nucleotides, the CDR3 is TGTGCCAGTAGTCCCCGGACAGGGCTGGGAAACACTGAAGCTTTCTTT.

The chain couples TRBV28 to TRBJ2-1; TRBD1 matches 10 bases. V lost 6 bases to trimming and J lost 2 bases; unmatched junction nucleotides: 10. CDR3 length: 17 residues. Germline V gives CDR1 MDHEN, CDR2 SYDVKM. CDR3 sequence reads: CASSRRTGGLPYNEQFF. The CDR3 nucleotides read TGTGCCAGCAGCCGTCGGACAGGGGGGTTACCCTACAATGAGCAGTTCTTC.

V gene TRBV2 combines with J gene TRBJ1-1; unclear D gene. CDR1 and CDR2 from the germline V gene are SNHLY and FYNNEI. The CDR3 is made up of 14 amino acids. The V end lost 2 bases, the J end lost 3 bases, and 10 bases lay between the germline ends. Here the CDR3 DNA reads TGTGCCAGCAGTGAAATTGTCACGCACACTGAAGCTTTCTTT. This encodes CASSEIVTHTEAFF.

The rearrangement uses TRBV11-3 and TRBJ2-1, with 7 bases aligning to TRBD2. Trimming at V came to 1 base and at J to 3 bases, leaving 0 bases not matched to a gene. The germline V gene encodes CDR1 SGHNT and CDR2 YENEEA. The CDR3 runs to 14 residues. CDR3 bases: TGTGCCAGCAGCTTAGCGGGGGGCTACAATGAGCAGTTCTTC. This translates into CASSLAGGYNEQFF.

J is TRBJ1-5 and V is TRBV19; D is unclear. CDR1 is LNHDA, CDR2 SQIVND, per germline (reference sequence). V lost 2 bases to trimming and J lost 0 bases, with 8 bases between them. The CDR3 contains 15 residues. This chain's CDR3 is CASSIIDGSNQPQHF. The CDR3 coding sequence is TGTGCCAGTAGTATAATTGACGGTAGCAATCAGCCCCAGCATTTT.

The chain is built from TRBV4-3 and TRBJ2-7; D perhaps matches TRBD1 (5 bases). The CDR3 length is 14 residues. V shed 1 base and J shed 0 bases, with 7 bases lying between them. Germline values: CDR1 LGHNA, CDR2 YSLEER. The CDR3 protein is CASSQGQSSYEQYF. The CDR3 DNA reads as TGCGCCAGCAGCCAAGGACAGAGCTCCTACGAGCAGTACTTC.

This clone was detected once. J is TRBJ2-7 and V is TRBV6-5; D unresolved. Germline V gene data show CDR1 as MNHEY and CDR2 as SVGAGI. V lost 6 bases to trimming and J lost 7 bases, with 10 bases between them. CDR3 size: 11 residues. CDR3 DNA: TGTGCCAGCAGAAGGATTACGGAGCAGTACTTC. It translates to CASRRITEQYF.